This T cell receptor beta chain was identified in a study of cytomegalovirus exposure and HLA in healthy donors. The study's findings and limits: Diagnosis of cytomegalovirus status made by the classifier reportedly showed high specificity and sensitivity. Many donors shared some public TCRs, even though most TCR sequences were rare.

On this clone itself: Its cognate antigen is unknown. Other DNA sequences in this specimen translate into the identical CDR3.

The PCR was carried out with 60 Vbeta primers and 13 Jbeta primers. Method: immunoSEQ multiplex PCR; TCRdb's copy keeps in-frame clones and lacks some. This sample has some 160,000 clones, with about four fifths found just once. This TCR came from a male donor in good health and CMV-seropositive. Sequencing was done on a sample of PBMCs.

CDR3 nucleotide sequence: TGCGCCAGCAGCTTGCAGGGCACTGAAGCTTTCTTT. This translates into CASSLQGTEAFF. This chain links TRBV5-1 with TRBJ1-1; tentative D call: TRBD1 (5 bases). The germline V and J ends were trimmed by 1 base and 4 bases, with 5 bases remaining between them. From germline, CDR1 is SGHRS and CDR2 YFSETQ. The CDR3 runs to 12 residues.